Presented here are 13 T cell receptor beta chains from one specimen sequenced in a study of blood T cell repertoires in COVID-19. Clones were read by immunoSEQ multiplex PCR, and TCRdb kept only the in-frame ones, dropping some. The sample yields 55,000 to 85,000 clones, more than 65% seen once. Sequenced material: peripheral blood. The receptors here all came from a woman aged 70-85 years with acute or convalescent COVID-19.

The V and J genes are TRBV29-1 and TRBJ1-2; possibly TRBD1 for D (6 bases). Germline V gene data show CDR1 as SQVTM and CDR2 as ANQGSEA. This CDR3 spans 11 amino acids. V dropped 3 bases and J dropped 8 bases, with 10 bases sitting between them. CDR3 sequence reads: CSVDRGEGYTF. CDR3 nucleotide sequence: TGCAGCGTTGACAGGGGAGAGGGCTACACCTTC.

The chain joins TRBV5-1 to TRBJ2-7; TRBD2 matches at 14 bases. The V gene end was trimmed by 1 base and the J gene end by 6 bases; junction bases not matched to a gene: 3. In germline, CDR1 is SGHRS, CDR2 YFSETQ. The CDR3 length is 15 residues. The DNA for the CDR3 is TGCGCCAGCAGCTTGCCCGGGACTAGCGGGAGCGAGCAGTACTTC. It specifies CASSLPGTSGSEQYF.

J is TRBJ2-6 and V is TRBV5-1, with D perhaps TRBD1 (6 bases). CDR1 is SGHRS, CDR2 YFSETQ, per germline. Trimming pared 2 bases from V and 4 bases from J, leaving 19 bases between. The CDR3 extends over 18 amino acids. CDR3 loop: CASSLLQNTGTGANVLTF. For the CDR3, the DNA is TGCGCCAGCAGCTTACTACAGAACACAGGGACCGGGGCCAACGTCCTGACTTTC. The complete variable domain, with remaining parts taken from reference TRBV5-1 and TRBJ2-6, reads KAGVTQTPRYLIKTRGQQVTLSCSPISGHRSVSWYQQTPGQGLQFLFEYFSETQRNKGNFPGRFSGRQFSNSRSEMNVSTLELGDSALYLCASSLLQNTGTGANVLTFGAGSRLTVL.

This clone was recorded once. The chain links TRBV19 to TRBJ1-5, with TRBD1 as a possible D gene (6 bases). The germline V gene encodes CDR1 LNHDA and CDR2 SQIVND (reference sequence). There are 15 residues in the CDR3. Trimming stripped 5 bases from V and 7 bases from J, with 18 bases between. The CDR3: CASSRPQQGWQPQHF. As DNA, the CDR3 is TGTGCCAGTAGTCGCCCTCAACAGGGTTGGCAGCCCCAGCATTTT.

The rearrangement links TRBV14 to TRBJ2-5; TRBD1 matches 10 bases. The germline V gene has CDR1 SGHDN and CDR2 FVKESK. V lost 3 bases to trimming and J lost 5 bases; unmatched junction nucleotides: 6. CDR3 length: 15 residues. For the CDR3, the DNA is TGTGCCAGCAGCCAGATCCTGGGACAGGGGGAGACCCAGTACTTC. As protein: CASSQILGQGETQYF. Drawing the rest from reference TRBV14 and TRBJ2-5, the complete variable domain is EAGVTQFPSHSVIEKGQTVTLRCDPISGHDNLYWYRRVMGKEIKFLLHFVKESKQDESGMPNNRFLAERTGGTYSTLKVQPAELEDSGVYFCASSQILGQGETQYFGPGTRLLVL.

With respect to this clone: Other nucleotide sequences from this sample produce the same CDR3. The chain carries TRBV7-9 and TRBJ2-1, with 7 bases lining up with TRBD2. Trimming took 2 bases from V and 2 from J; bases not matched to a gene: 0. This CDR3 comprises 14 residues. Germline loops: CDR1 SEHNR, CDR2 FQNEAQ (reference sequence). In nucleotides, the CDR3 is TGTGCCAGCAGCTTAAGCGGGGCCTACAATGAGCAGTTCTTC. Translated, it gives CASSLSGAYNEQFF.

The chain carries TRBV5-6 and TRBJ2-7; 9 nucleotides line up with TRBD2. The CDR3 is 15 amino acids. Per the germline V gene, CDR1 is SGHDT and CDR2 is YYEEEE. The V segment lost 0 bases and the J segment 5 bases; nucleotides outside the gene matches: 6. The CDR3 nucleotides are TGTGCCAGCAGCTTGGCTCTAGCGGGGATTAACGAGCAGTACTTC. Residues: CASSLALAGINEQYF.

This clone was observed a single time. This chain connects TRBV30 to TRBJ1-1, with D hard to call. CDR3 length equals 13 residues. CDR1 is GTSNPN, CDR2 SVGIG, per germline (reference sequence). V lost 2 bases, J lost 3 bases, and 10 bases lay in between. The DNA for the CDR3 is TGTGCCTGGAGTAGAGGGCTAGACACTGAAGCTTTCTTT. As protein: CAWSRGLDTEAFF.

CDR3 nucleotides: TGTGCCACCAGATCACTAGGTTCCGGGGAGCTGTTTTTT. It specifies CATRSLGSGELFF. The chain links TRBV24-1 to TRBJ2-2; a weak D match, TRBD2 (5 bases). Germline V CDR1 and CDR2: KGHDR, SFDVKD. CDR3 length: 13 residues. V was cut by 7 bases and J by 6 bases, with 11 bases left in between.

The CDR3 protein is CASGFLRTNTGELFF. Here the CDR3 DNA reads TGTGCCAGCGGCTTTCTTCGAACGAACACCGGGGAGCTGTTTTTT. The chain has TRBV27 and TRBJ2-2; D uncertain. Germline CDR1 and CDR2: MNHEY and SMNVEV (reference sequence). V lost 8 bases, J lost 0 bases, and 13 bases lay in between. This CDR3 is built from 15 residues.

The V gene is TRBV5-1, the J gene TRBJ2-1; 13 bases are a match to TRBD2. CDR3 length: 15 residues. The ends lost 1 base at V and 10 bases at J; junction bases unmatched: 5. Per germline, CDR1 SGHRS and CDR2 YFSETQ. CDR3 nucleotide sequence: TGCGCCAGCAGCTTGCGCGGACTAGCGGGAGAAGAGCAGTTCTTC. It is translated as CASSLRGLAGEEQFF.

V is TRBV28 and J is TRBJ2-3; a weak D match, TRBD2 (6 bases). Germline CDR1 reads MDHEN; CDR2 reads SYDVKM. This CDR3 contains 16 residues. Trimming cost V 4 bases and J 3 bases, with 17 bases left between them. The CDR3 loop is CASSSVSGATTDTQYF. CDR3 bases: TGTGCCAGCAGTTCCGTATCGGGAGCCACTACAGATACGCAGTATTTT. The complete variable domain, with remaining parts taken from reference TRBV28 and TRBJ2-3, reads DVKVTQSSRYLVKRTGEKVFLECVQDMDHENMFWYRQDPGLGLRLIYFSYDVKMKEKGDIPEGYSVSREKKERFSLILESASTNQTSMYLCASSSVSGATTDTQYFGPGTRLTVL.

CDR3 protein: CASSPIGIGSEDTQYF. The CDR3 DNA reads as TGTGCCAGCAGCCCTATTGGTATAGGAAGCGAGGATACGCAGTATTTT. J is TRBJ2-3 and V is TRBV7-2, with no clear D. Germline assignment: CDR1 SGHTA and CDR2 FQGNSA. The CDR3 has 16 residues. Trimming left V 5 bases short and J 6 bases short, with 21 bases between.